This TCR beta chain comes out of a study of neurological immune-mediated disorders. General study findings and limits: Across subjects, expanded clones had no CDR3 amino acid sequences in common, pointing to private repertoires in all groups. Patients with HTLV-1-associated myelopathy had the highest level of TCR clonal expansion, whereas patients with multiple sclerosis had the lowest level, falling beneath the level found in healthy controls.

This clonotype was counted many times. The antigen is undetermined. As for the cDNA, it was generated by 5'RACE with 10-nucleotide random UMIs. In TCRdb, the 5' RACE reads were re-called with MiXCR into one record per CDR3 protein. The sample has about 55,000 distinct CDR3 sequences, around 4.4% seen once; the top ten hold 2.5% to 3.5%. The V gene end was trimmed by 3 bases and the J gene end by 3 bases; junction bases not matched to a gene: 4. CDR1 and CDR2 (germline): LGHNA, YNFKEQ. This CDR3 comprises 15 residues. The chain is built from TRBV4-2 and TRBJ2-3; TRBD1 aligns across 9 bases. This sequence originates from a man over 45 with multiple sclerosis. Sample: PBMCs. The CDR3 protein is CASSQTTGGTDTQYF. In DNA, the CDR3 is TGTGCCAGCAGCCAGACGACAGGGGGTACAGATACGCAGTATTTT.